The source of this TCR beta chain is a study of blood T cell repertoires in COVID-19. Turning to the study itself: The United States, Italy and Spain were the sources of the acute and convalescent COVID-19 samples.

This CDR3 is built from 15 residues. Per the germline V gene, CDR1 is MNHEY and CDR2 is SMNVEV (reference sequence). Trimming cost V 6 bases and J 7 bases; bases outside gene matches: 6. Study processing details: Researchers report that nucleated cell counts were estimated from reference gene primer amplification. Sequencing was performed with immunoSEQ multiplex PCR; in TCRdb, only in-frame clones are kept and a portion is missing. V and J calls and clone size follow that table, whereas D and trimming were derived from the DNA. The sample lists hundreds of thousands of clones; more than 85% were seen once.

Sequencing was done on a sample of peripheral blood. J is TRBJ2-2 and V is TRBV27, with 12 nucleotides matching TRBD2. The source is a woman in her twenties or thirties with acute or convalescent COVID-19. CDR3 loop: CASRLAGGLIGELFF. As DNA, the CDR3 is TGTGCCAGCAGGCTAGCGGGGGGGCTAATCGGGGAGCTGTTTTTT.